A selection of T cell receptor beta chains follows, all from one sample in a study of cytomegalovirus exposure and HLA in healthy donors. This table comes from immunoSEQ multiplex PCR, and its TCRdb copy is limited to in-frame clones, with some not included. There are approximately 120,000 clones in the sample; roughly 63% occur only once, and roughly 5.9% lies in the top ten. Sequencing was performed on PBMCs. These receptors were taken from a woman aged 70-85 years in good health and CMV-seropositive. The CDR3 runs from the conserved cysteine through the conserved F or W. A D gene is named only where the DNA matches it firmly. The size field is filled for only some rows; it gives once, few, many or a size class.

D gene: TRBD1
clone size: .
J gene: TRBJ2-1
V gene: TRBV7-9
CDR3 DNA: TGTGCCAGCAGCCCTACGACAGGGATAGGATTCAATGAGCAGTTCTTC
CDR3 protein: CASSPTTGIGFNEQFF

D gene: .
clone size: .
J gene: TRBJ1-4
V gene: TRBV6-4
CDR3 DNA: TGTGCCAGCAGTGGGGACGGTTGGCAGGGGAATGAAAAACTGTTTTTT
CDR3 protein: CASSGDGWQGNEKLFF

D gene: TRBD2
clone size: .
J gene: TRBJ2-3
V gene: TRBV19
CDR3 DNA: TGTGCCAGTAGTATACAACCTACTAGCGGGGGGGCCAGGGATACGCAGTATTTT
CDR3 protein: CASSIQPTSGGARDTQYF

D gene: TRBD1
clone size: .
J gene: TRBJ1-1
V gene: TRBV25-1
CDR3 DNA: TGTGCCAGCCTTCCTCCCCCGGGACAGGGTCCGAATGAAGCTTTCTTT
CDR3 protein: CASLPPPGQGPNEAFF

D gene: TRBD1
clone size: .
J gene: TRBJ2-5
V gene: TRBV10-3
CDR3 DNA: TGTGCCACCACGGCACAGGGGGCCGGAGAGACCCAGTACTTC
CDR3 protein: CATTAQGAGETQYF

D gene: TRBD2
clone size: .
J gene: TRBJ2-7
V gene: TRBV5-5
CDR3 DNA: TGTGCCAGCAGCTTGCTTGGGGGGGATGGCCACGAGCAGTACTTC
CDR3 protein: CASSLLGGDGHEQYF

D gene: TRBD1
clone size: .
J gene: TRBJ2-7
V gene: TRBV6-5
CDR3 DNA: TGTGCCAGCAGTTGGGACAGGGTTACCTACGAGCAGTACTTC
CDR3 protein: CASSWDRVTYEQYF

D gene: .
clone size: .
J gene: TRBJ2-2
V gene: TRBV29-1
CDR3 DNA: TGCAGCGTTACAACGAACACCGGGGAGCTGTTTTTT
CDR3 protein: CSVTTNTGELFF

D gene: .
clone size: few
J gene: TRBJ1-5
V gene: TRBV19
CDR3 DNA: TGTGCCAGTAGTATAGCTCCAGGTGGCGTGAATCAGCCCCAGCATTTT
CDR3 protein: CASSIAPGGVNQPQHF

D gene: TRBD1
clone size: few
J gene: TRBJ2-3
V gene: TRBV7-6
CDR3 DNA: TGTGCCAGCAGCCCGGGACAGAGAAGCACAGATACGCAGTATTTT
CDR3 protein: CASSPGQRSTDTQYF

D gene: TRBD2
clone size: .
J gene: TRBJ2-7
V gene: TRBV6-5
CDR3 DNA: TGTGCCTGTACCCCTAGCGGGCACTATGACGAGCAGTACTTC
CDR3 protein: CACTPSGHYDEQYF

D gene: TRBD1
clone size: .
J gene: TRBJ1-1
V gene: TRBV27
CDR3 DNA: TGTGCCAGCAGTTTATACCCGACAGGGGACACTGAAGCTTTCTTT
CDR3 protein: CASSLYPTGDTEAFF

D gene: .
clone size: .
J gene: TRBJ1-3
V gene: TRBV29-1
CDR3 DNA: TGCAGCGTTGAGAGAGGAATGGCTGGAAACACCATATATTTT
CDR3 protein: CSVERGMAGNTIYF

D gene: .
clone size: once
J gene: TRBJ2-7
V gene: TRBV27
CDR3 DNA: TGTGCCAGCAGTCCCCTGGGGGGCTCCTACGAGCAGTACTTC
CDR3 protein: CASSPLGGSYEQYF

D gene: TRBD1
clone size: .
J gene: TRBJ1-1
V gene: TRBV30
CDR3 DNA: TGTGCCTGGATGCCGACAGGGGACACTGAAGCTTTCTTT
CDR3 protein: CAWMPTGDTEAFF

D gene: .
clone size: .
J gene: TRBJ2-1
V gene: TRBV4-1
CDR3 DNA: TGCGCCAGCAGCCAAGGACTAGGTGAGACCAATGAGCAGTTCTTC
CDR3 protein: CASSQGLGETNEQFF

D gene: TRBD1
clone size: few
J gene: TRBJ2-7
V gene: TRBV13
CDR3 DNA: TGTGCCAGCAGCCAAAGGGACAGGGGGTCCCACGAGCAGTACTTC
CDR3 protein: CASSQRDRGSHEQYF

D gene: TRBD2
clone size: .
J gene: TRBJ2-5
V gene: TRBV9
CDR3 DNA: TGTGCCAGCAGCGTAGGAACGGGAGGTGTCCAAGAGACCCAGTACTTC
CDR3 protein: CASSVGTGGVQETQYF

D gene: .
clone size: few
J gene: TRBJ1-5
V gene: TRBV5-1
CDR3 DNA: TGCGCCAGCAGCTCCGGGGGGGCCCCCGGGCAGCCCCAGCATTTT
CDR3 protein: CASSSGGAPGQPQHF

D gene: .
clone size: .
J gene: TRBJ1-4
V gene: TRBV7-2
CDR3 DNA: TGTGCCAGCAGCTTAGGTGGAGGGGAAAAACTGTTTTTT
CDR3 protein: CASSLGGGEKLFF

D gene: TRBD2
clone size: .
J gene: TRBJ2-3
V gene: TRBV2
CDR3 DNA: TGTGCCAGCTCTAGGCCGCTAGCGGGGGTCACAGATACGCAGTATTTT
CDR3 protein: CASSRPLAGVTDTQYF

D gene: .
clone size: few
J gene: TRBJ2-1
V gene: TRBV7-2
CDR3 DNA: TGTGCCAGCAGTCCTGGCGGAACAGAGCAGTTCTTC
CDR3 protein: CASSPGGTEQFF

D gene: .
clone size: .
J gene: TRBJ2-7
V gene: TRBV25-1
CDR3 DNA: TGTGCCAGCAGTGAATCGCCGAGCTACGAGCAGTACTTC
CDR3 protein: CASSESPSYEQYF